The clone carrying this T cell receptor (beta chain) has only one observation. Sequenced by immunoSEQ multiplex PCR; TCRdb stores in-frame clones only, minus some. The sample contains 100,000 to 120,000 clones, about 88% of which appear only once. This entry is derived from a study of T cell responses to AZD1222 COVID-19 vaccine. In germline, CDR1 is SGHTA, CDR2 FQGNSA. Trimming took 1 base from V and 6 from J, leaving 13 bases between them. CDR3 length: 15 amino acids. The specimen was peripheral blood, collected on day 0 of AZD1222 vaccination. This chain connects TRBV7-2 to TRBJ1-5; D unclear. This receptor was obtained from an adult in good health. The CDR3: CASSLEVGRAQPQHF. The DNA for the CDR3 is TGTGCCAGCAGCTTAGAGGTAGGACGCGCTCAGCCCCAGCATTTT.